This T cell receptor (beta chain) comes out of a study of T-cell reconstitution after alpha-beta-depleted transplantation in children. Study observations and caveats: Diversity of TCRbeta at day 60 was high in some patients, arising from surviving recipient T cells and thymic progenitors.

This clonotype was counted at least ten times. The antigen is not known. Being one base from a much bigger clone, this may be a read error. Germline assignment: CDR1 SGHRS and CDR2 YFSETQ. Trimming took 5 bases from V and 4 from J, leaving 3 bases between them. The CDR3 contains 10 residues. Unique molecular identifiers were used in preparing the TCRbeta library. TCRdb analysed the PCR reads with MiXCR anew, one entry per CDR3 protein. The sample comprises about 460,000 distinct CDR3 sequences, about 10% of which are singletons, and roughly 2.1% rests with the top ten. Material: PBMCs, obtained before TCRalphabeta/CD19-depleted stem cell transplant. The origin of this receptor is a child under 10 years old with inherited bone marrow failure, due to receive a stem cell transplant. This chain joins TRBV5-1 and TRBJ2-5; D call uncertain. This CDR3 reads CASSVETQYF. CDR3 DNA sequence: TGCGCCAGCAGTGTAGAGACCCAGTACTTC.